This TCR beta chain originates from a study of shared clonotypes between healthy human individuals. On this clone: The antigen is unknown.

The study, taken as a whole, reports: Expectations were that clonotype sharing among donors would be affected by sequencing depth.

Around 90 million PBMCs served as the genomic DNA source for unsorted samples. Researchers divided each subset's genomic DNA evenly across several immunoSEQ plates. Per the original data handling: ImmunoSEQ sequences covered only the junction and lacked quality scores; filtering therefore differed. Profiling relied on immunoSEQ multiplex PCR, and the TCRdb table lists in-frame clones only, not all of them. The V and J calls and clone size are taken from that table; D and trimming were inferred from the DNA. Here the sample spans fewer than 600,000 clones, 70% to 80% being singletons. Sequences were obtained from PBMCs. The TCR was taken from a woman in her thirties or forties in good health. Some clones in this sample may be carry-over from other donors' samples.

The CDR3 region is CAWSVSRTGELFF. The CDR3 DNA reads TGTGCCTGGAGTGTGTCCCGGACCGGGGAGCTGTTTTTT. The chain links TRBV30 to TRBJ2-2; D gene ambiguous. Trimming removed 0 bases at V and 5 bases at J, with 7 bases between. The CDR3 is 13 amino acids. Germline CDR1 reads GTSNPN; CDR2 reads SVGIG (reference sequence).